The TCR beta chain described here comes from a study of cytomegalovirus exposure and HLA in healthy donors. Study observations and caveats: Researchers reported in a later analysis that a missense DCLRE1C variant was tied to TCR beta V- and J-gene trimming. The classifier reportedly diagnosed cytomegalovirus status with high specificity and sensitivity.

CDR3 length: 13 residues. V was clipped by 2 bases and J by 3 bases, with 8 bases between them. Germline loops: CDR1 SGHRS, CDR2 YFSETQ. Primers included in the PCR were 60 Vbeta and 13 Jbeta primers. Repertoires were generated with immunoSEQ multiplex PCR, while TCRdb's copy carries only in-frame clones and drops some. The repertoire has some 240,000 clones, 80% to 95% of them found once; the top ten carry 1.7%. About this clone: No antigen is known for it.

The receptor comes from a girl between 2 and 10 years old in good health and CMV-seronegative. The sequenced material came from PBMCs. The rearrangement uses TRBV5-1 and TRBJ1-1; a possible D gene is TRBD1 (5 bases). CDR3 residues: CASSFPGDTEAFF. The CDR3 DNA is TGCGCCAGCAGCTTCCCGGGGGACACTGAAGCTTTCTTT.